Below are 25 T cell receptor beta chains sequenced from a single sample in a study of control samples from healthy donors and cancer patients. Clones were read by immunoSEQ multiplex PCR, and TCRdb kept only the in-frame ones, dropping some. The sample contains about 190,000 clones, about 90% of which appear only once. Specimen: blood. The receptor set was obtained from a young man in good health.

The chain has TRBV2 and TRBJ2-1, with D unclear. This CDR3 contains 15 residues. V lost 1 base and J lost 0, with 7 bases in between. Germline CDR1 and CDR2: SNHLY and FYNNEI. As DNA, the CDR3 is TGTGCCAGCAGTGAAGATGGGGTCTCCTACAATGAGCAGTTCTTC. Translation gives CASSEDGVSYNEQFF.

V is TRBV18 and J is TRBJ1-1; 8 nucleotides match TRBD1. The CDR3 contains 16 residues. Germline V CDR1 and CDR2: KGHSH, LQKENI. V trimming: 2 bases; J trimming: 5 bases; junction bases outside the gene matches: 10. The CDR3 loop is CASSPSSSRGRTEAFF. The CDR3 DNA is TGTGCCAGCTCACCAAGTTCAAGCAGGGGGCGAACTGAAGCTTTCTTT.

This chain uses TRBV7-9 with TRBJ2-7, with a tentative D call TRBD1 (6 bases). CDR3 length: 14 residues. Trimming cost V 5 bases and J 2 bases, with 13 bases left between them. Germline CDR1 SEHNR, CDR2 FQNEAQ (reference sequence). This CDR3 reads CASSPGQSTYEQYF. The DNA of the CDR3 is TGTGCCAGCAGCCCCGGACAGAGTACCTACGAGCAGTACTTC.

This clone was seen once. The J gene is TRBJ1-2, the V gene TRBV7-9; 9 nucleotides agree with TRBD1. The CDR3 runs to 14 residues. V trimming: 5 bases; J trimming: 7 bases; junction bases outside the gene matches: 8. Germline values: CDR1 SEHNR, CDR2 FQNEAQ (reference sequence). CDR3 coding DNA: TGTGCCAGCAGCCCGGGACAGGGTTTCGGTGGCTACACCTTC. Translation gives CASSPGQGFGGYTF. Variable domain in full (rest from reference TRBV7-9 and TRBJ1-2): DTGVSQNPRHKITKRGQNVTFRCDPISEHNRLYWYRQTLGQGPEFLTYFQNEAQLEKSRLLSDRFSAERPKGSFSTLEIQRTEQGDSAMYLCASSPGQGFGGYTFGSGTRLTVV.

The chain joins TRBV9 to TRBJ1-2, with D perhaps matching TRBD1 (5 bases). Germline CDR1 reads SGDLS; CDR2 reads YYNGEE. The CDR3 is made up of 15 amino acids. V lost 2 bases to trimming and J lost 0 bases, with 11 bases between them. DNA of the CDR3: TGTGCCAGCAGCGTCGCAGGGATAGCTAACTATGGCTACACCTTC. Encoded protein: CASSVAGIANYGYTF. Full variable domain (rest looked up from reference TRBV9 and TRBJ1-2): DSGVTQTPKHLITATGQRVTLRCSPRSGDLSVYWYQQSLDQGLQFLIQYYNGEERAKGNILERFSAQQFPDLHSELNLSSLELGDSALYFCASSVAGIANYGYTFGSGTRLTVV.

Turning to this clone: Other DNA variants within this sample encode the same CDR3. The chain carries TRBV6-5 and TRBJ1-1; the D is unclear. The length of the CDR3 is 13 residues. Trimming removed 3 bases at V and 1 base at J, with 6 bases between. CDR1 and CDR2 from the germline V gene are MNHEY and SVGAGI. This CDR3 reads CASSYGPNTEAFF. CDR3 bases: TGTGCCAGCAGTTATGGGCCGAACACTGAAGCTTTCTTT.

The genes are TRBV5-1 and TRBJ1-5; no clear D. The germline V and J ends were trimmed by 4 bases and 6 bases, with 8 bases remaining between them. Looked up from germline, CDR1 is SGHRS and CDR2 is YFSETQ. The CDR3 spans 12 residues. CDR3: CASSDPGQPQHF. For the CDR3, the DNA is TGCGCCAGCAGCGATCCGGGTCAGCCCCAGCATTTT.

The CDR3 nucleotides are TGTGCCAGCAGCAAAGTCCCCCAGAACAACTATGGCTACACCTTC. Its protein is CASSKVPQNNYGYTF. The genes are TRBV21-1 and TRBJ1-2; TRBD1, as called in the table, went unchecked against the DNA. TRBV21-1 is flagged as a pseudogene. The CDR3 is 15 amino acids.

V and J are TRBV27 and TRBJ2-1, with 9 bases aligning to TRBD1. The CDR3 runs 17 residues. Trimming removed 3 bases from V and 6 bases from J; junction bases left unmatched: 12. The V gene's germline CDR1 is MNHEY and CDR2 SMNVEV (reference sequence). The CDR3 protein is CASSFVRNRGPLNEQFF. The CDR3 DNA reads TGTGCCAGCAGTTTCGTTCGGAACAGGGGGCCTCTCAATGAGCAGTTCTTC.

The chain couples TRBV5-1 to TRBJ1-2; 10 positions match TRBD1. J gave up 5 bases and V 4 bases, and 11 bases lay outside the gene matches. The CDR3 consists of 16 residues. Germline values: CDR1 SGHRS, CDR2 YFSETQ. CDR3 sequence reads: CASSIGTGALPYGYTF. The CDR3 region has the DNA TGCGCCAGCAGCATAGGGACAGGGGCGCTTCCATATGGCTACACCTTC.

The chain is built from TRBV19 and TRBJ1-5, with D possibly being TRBD1 (5 bases). In germline, CDR1 is LNHDA, CDR2 SQIVND (reference sequence). The germline V and J ends were trimmed by 5 bases and 5 bases, with 19 bases remaining between them. The CDR3 is 16 amino acids. The CDR3: CASSLQERVRDQPQHF. The CDR3 coding sequence is TGTGCCAGTAGTCTTCAAGAGAGGGTCAGGGATCAGCCCCAGCATTTT.

The chain joins TRBV5-1 to TRBJ2-7, with 10 bases identical to TRBD2. The germline V gene encodes CDR1 SGHRS and CDR2 YFSETQ. This CDR3 contains 15 residues. The trim removed 0 bases at V and 2 bases at J, leaving 2 bases unmatched. CDR3 in amino acids: CASSLASGGAYEQYF. Written as DNA, the CDR3 is TGCGCCAGCAGCTTGGCGAGCGGGGGGGCCTACGAGCAGTACTTC.

This chain joins TRBV18 and TRBJ1-6; D gene ambiguous. The V and J ends lost 3 bases and 11 bases respectively, with 14 bases between them. The CDR3 runs to 14 residues. Germline V gene lookup returns CDR1 KGHSH and CDR2 LQKENI. CDR3 amino acids: CASSPGHLTTPLHF. The CDR3, as DNA: TGTGCCAGCTCACCCGGGCATTTAACGACACCCCTCCACTTT.

The chain recombines TRBV3-1 (or the pseudogene TRBV3-2) with TRBJ2-1; 8 bases agree with TRBD2. The CDR3 spans 16 residues. The ends lost 1 base at V and 7 bases at J; junction bases unmatched: 9. CDR1 and CDR2 from the germline V gene are LGHDT and YNNKEL (reference sequence). CDR3 residues: CASSQVENSGKNEQFF. The DNA for the CDR3 is TGTGCCAGCAGCCAAGTGGAAAATAGCGGGAAAAATGAGCAGTTCTTC.

The chain's CDR3 is CASSGSGVTDTQYF. In nucleotides, the CDR3 is TGTGCCAGCAGCGGTAGTGGCGTCACAGATACGCAGTATTTT. The rearrangement links TRBV9 to TRBJ2-3; D is ambiguous. The V gene's germline CDR1 is SGDLS and CDR2 YYNGEE. Between the trimmed V and J ends, which lost 3 bases and 2 bases, there was a span of 10 bases. The CDR3 is made up of 14 amino acids.

The V gene is TRBV27, the J gene TRBJ1-6; TRBD1 is a possible D gene (5 bases). Germline V gives CDR1 MNHEY, CDR2 SMNVEV (reference sequence). The ends were cut back, 6 bases at V and 9 bases at J, with 21 bases in the middle. CDR3 length: 16 residues. The CDR3 DNA sequence: TGTGCCAGCAGGCGGGGCTCAAGGTTACCTACTTCACCCCTCCACTTT. Encoded protein: CASRRGSRLPTSPLHF.

V gene TRBV6-5 combines with J gene TRBJ2-7; a possible D gene is TRBD1 (6 bases). The CDR3 is 16 residues long. CDR1 and CDR2 (germline): MNHEY, SVGAGI. V lost 0 bases to trimming and J lost 3 bases, with 15 bases between them. The CDR3 DNA reads as TGTGCCAGCAGTTACTCTCGGTGGGGGCCGAGCTACGAGCAGTACTTC. Translation gives CASSYSRWGPSYEQYF.

This chain uses TRBV14 with TRBJ2-7, with D possibly being TRBD2 (6 bases). The CDR3 covers 13 residues. V was cut by 0 bases and J by 6 bases, with 9 bases left in between. CDR1 SGHDN and CDR2 FVKESK come from the germline V gene. This chain's CDR3 is CASSQDGRTEQYF. The CDR3 bases are TGTGCCAGCAGCCAAGATGGGAGGACCGAGCAGTACTTC. Based on the CDR3 plus reference TRBV14 and TRBJ2-7, the full variable domain is EAGVTQFPSHSVIEKGQTVTLRCDPISGHDNLYWYRRVMGKEIKFLLHFVKESKQDESGMPNNRFLAERTGGTYSTLKVQPAELEDSGVYFCASSQDGRTEQYFGPGTRLTVT.

This chain joins TRBV6-2 or TRBV6-3 and TRBJ2-5; D possibly corresponds to TRBD2 (6 bases). Trimming stripped 2 bases from V and 4 bases from J, with 11 bases between. The CDR3 is made up of 14 amino acids. Germline V CDR1 and CDR2: MNHEY, SVGEGT. The CDR3 spells CASSYGGVGETQYF. Written as DNA, the CDR3 is TGTGCCAGCAGTTACGGCGGGGTGGGAGAGACCCAGTACTTC.

The chain couples TRBV9 to TRBJ1-4; 9 nucleotides line up with TRBD1. The ends lost 4 bases at V and 7 bases at J; junction bases unmatched: 8. The CDR3 runs to 15 residues. From germline, CDR1 is SGDLS and CDR2 YYNGEE. The CDR3 here is CASSTWTGEGEKLFF. DNA of the CDR3: TGTGCCAGCAGCACTTGGACAGGGGAGGGTGAAAAACTGTTTTTT.

The chain combines TRBV19 with TRBJ1-5; D call uncertain. The CDR3 spans 15 residues. The ends were cut back, 3 bases at V and 2 bases at J, with 11 bases in the middle. Germline V gene lookup returns CDR1 LNHDA and CDR2 SQIVND (reference sequence). The CDR3 bases are TGTGCCAGTAGTATGGATTGGGGAGGCAATCAGCCCCAGCATTTT. Protein: CASSMDWGGNQPQHF.

V usage is TRBV7-8 and J usage is TRBJ1-3; a weak D match, TRBD1 (5 bases). V was shortened by 1 base and J by 1 base, with 17 bases between the two germline ends. The CDR3 has 18 residues. CDR1 is SGHVS, CDR2 FQNEAQ, per germline. CDR3 in amino acids: CASSLGGVGTISGNTIYF. The CDR3 bases are TGTGCCAGCAGCTTAGGGGGCGTCGGAACGATTTCTGGAAACACCATATATTTT.

The gene calls are TRBV12-3 or TRBV12-4 and TRBJ1-1, with D unclear. The CDR3 covers 13 residues. Trimming removed 5 bases from V and 7 bases from J, with 14 bases in between. DNA of the CDR3: TGTGCCAGCAGTCCTGACTCCAGGTTTGAAGCTTTCTTT. It yields the protein CASSPDSRFEAFF.

This chain uses TRBV7-9 with TRBJ2-1; D is unresolved. The CDR3 totals 14 residues. Trimming pared 1 base from V and 1 base from J, leaving 5 bases between. CDR1 is SEHNR and CDR2 is FQNEAQ in the germline V gene (reference sequence). CDR3 sequence (DNA): TGTGCCAGCAGCTTAGATGGGTCCTACAATGAGCAGTTCTTC. Protein sequence: CASSLDGSYNEQFF.

The chain is built from TRBV6-5 and TRBJ2-2, with 7 positions matching TRBD1. V lost 8 bases to trimming and J lost 0 bases; unmatched junction nucleotides: 0. CDR1 is MNHEY and CDR2 is SVGAGI in the germline V gene. This CDR3 comprises 13 residues. As DNA, the CDR3 is TGTGCCAGCGGGACAGCGAACACCGGGGAGCTGTTTTTT. Translating gives CASGTANTGELFF.